Described below is a single T cell receptor (beta chain) sequence and its context. The antigen is not known. The CDR3 runs to 13 residues. Looked up from germline, CDR1 is SQVTM and CDR2 is ANQGSEA. The ends were cut back, 3 bases at V and 0 bases at J, with 8 bases in the middle. These data come from a study of shared clonotypes between healthy human individuals. Study-wide background: The study used three CD4 naive, three CD4 memory, two CD8 naive and one CD8 memory plate per donor.

General study findings and limits: Shared across a few donors were around 5% of the naive CD4 clonotypes.

TCRdb keeps only in-frame clones here, not all; method: immunoSEQ multiplex PCR. The repertoire holds about 530,000 clones, around 96% seen once, with approximately 0.062% in the top ten. The chain is built from TRBV29-1 and TRBJ1-1; the D is unclear. This sequence was found in a woman in her thirties in good health. The specimen sequenced was naive CD4+ T cells sorted from blood. The subset was: CD45RA+ positively selected. DNA of the CDR3: TGCAGCGTTGACGGCCAGTTGAACACTGAAGCTTTCTTT. This codes for CSVDGQLNTEAFF.